The 21 T cell receptor beta chains below were found in one sample sequenced in a study of cytomegalovirus exposure and HLA in healthy donors. A multiplex PCR was run with 60 Vbeta primers and 13 Jbeta primers. Only in-frame clones appear in the TCRdb table, and some are missing; sequencing was by immunoSEQ multiplex PCR. The sample carries about 180,000 clones, 80% recorded once. Material for sequencing was PBMCs. These TCRs come from a girl aged 10-17 years in good health and CMV-seropositive.

The genes are TRBV9 and TRBJ2-5; weak D call: TRBD2 (6 bases). The CDR3 loop spans 16 amino acids. The germline V gene encodes CDR1 SGDLS and CDR2 YYNGEE. The V and J ends lost 4 bases and 5 bases respectively, with 21 bases between them. This CDR3 is CASSSSPEGRWETQYF. In DNA form, the CDR3 reads TGTGCCAGCAGCTCCTCCCCGGAGGGGAGGTGGGAGACCCAGTACTTC.

The V call is TRBV4-1, the J call TRBJ2-7; 8 bases align to TRBD2. Germline loops: CDR1 MGHRA, CDR2 YSYEKL. This CDR3 spans 16 amino acids. V lost 2 bases and J lost 4; bases outside the gene matches: 10. The CDR3 DNA sequence: TGCGCCAGCAGCCAATTAACTAGCGGAGGGGAATACGAGCAGTACTTC. Protein product: CASSQLTSGGEYEQYF.

The chain has TRBV6-5 and TRBJ1-2; 7 bases match TRBD1. After removal of 8 bases from V and 7 bases from J, the junction contained 16 bases not matched to a gene. This CDR3 is 15 amino acids long. The germline V gene has CDR1 MNHEY and CDR2 SVGAGI. DNA of the CDR3: TGTGCCAGCCAAAATAGGTGGGACAGCGTACTTGGCTACACCTTC. Protein sequence: CASQNRWDSVLGYTF.

This rearrangement joins TRBV6-5 to TRBJ1-1; 10 nucleotides line up with TRBD1. After removal of 4 bases from V and 5 bases from J, the junction contained 7 bases not matched to a gene. Germline lookup yields CDR1 MNHEY and CDR2 SVGAGI. The CDR3 sequence is 15 residues long. CDR3 DNA: TGTGCCAGCAGTTTACAATTGGACAGGGGGACTGAAGCTTTCTTT. It specifies CASSLQLDRGTEAFF.

The chain employs TRBV11-2 and TRBJ2-4; a possible D gene is TRBD2 (7 bases). CDR3 length equals 15 residues. Germline V lookup: CDR1 SGHAT, CDR2 FQNNGV. The V end lost 1 base, the J end lost 7 bases, and 14 bases lay between the germline ends. The CDR3 protein is CASSLVWGGGNIQYF. The CDR3 DNA reads TGTGCCAGCAGCTTAGTATGGGGAGGGGGGAACATTCAGTACTTC. The whole variable domain, filled in from reference TRBV11-2 and TRBJ2-4, reads EAGVAQSPRYKIIEKRQSVAFWCNPISGHATLYWYQQILGQGPKLLIQFQNNGVVDDSQLPKDRFSAERLKGVDSTLKIQPAKLEDSAVYLCASSLVWGGGNIQYFGAGTRLSVL.

The rearrangement joins TRBV7-3 to TRBJ2-7, with 8 bases fitting TRBD2. Trimming took 2 bases from V and 3 from J; bases not matched to a gene: 9. From germline, CDR1 is SGHTA and CDR2 FQGTGA. This CDR3 has 16 amino acids. Here the CDR3 reads CASSLGPSGPSYEQYF. The DNA for the CDR3 is TGTGCCAGCAGCTTAGGCCCTAGCGGGCCGAGCTACGAGCAGTACTTC.

A note on this clone: The junction departs from the called germline gene at one end, perhaps through a read error. J is TRBJ1-2 and V is TRBV5-1; no firm D call. In germline, CDR1 is SGHRS, CDR2 YFSETQ. This CDR3 contains 16 residues. The CDR3 sequence: CASRLVSTPIEEGYTF. In DNA form, the CDR3 reads TGCGCCAGCAGGTTGGTGTCGACGCCCATCGAGGAGGGCTACACCTTC. Supplemented by reference TRBV5-1 and TRBJ1-2, the full variable domain reads KAGVTQTPRYLIKTRGQQVTLSCSPISGHRSVSWYQQTPGQGLQFLFEYFSETQRNKGNFPGRFSGRQFSNSRSEMNVSTLELGDSALYLCASRLVSTPIEEGYTFGSGTRLTVV.

V usage is TRBV6-5 and J usage is TRBJ2-5; the match to TRBD1 covers 9 bases. The CDR3 consists of 15 residues. V lost 4 bases, J lost 5 bases, and 8 bases stayed unmatched. The germline V gene encodes CDR1 MNHEY and CDR2 SVGAGI. In DNA, the CDR3 is TGTGCCAGCAGTTCTGGGACAGGGTCAGGGGAGACCCAGTACTTC. Translated: CASSSGTGSGETQYF.

Only a few counts were recorded for this clone. V and J are TRBV15 and TRBJ2-7; 12 bases match TRBD1. After removal of 3 bases from V and 3 bases from J, the junction contained 12 bases not matched to a gene. Germline V gene sequence: CDR1 LNHNV, CDR2 YYDKDF (reference sequence). CDR3 length: 18 amino acids. The chain's CDR3 is CATSRAPPGTGGSYEQYF. For the CDR3, the DNA is TGTGCCACCAGCAGGGCCCCCCCCGGGACAGGGGGCAGCTACGAGCAGTACTTC. The full variable domain, its missing parts supplied by reference TRBV15 and TRBJ2-7, is DAMVIQNPRYQVTQFGKPVTLSCSQTLNHNVMYWYQQKSSQAPKLLFHYYDKDFNNEADTPDNFQSRRPNTSFCFLDIRSPGLGDTAMYLCATSRAPPGTGGSYEQYFGPGTRLTVT.

The CDR3 coding sequence is TGTGCCAGCAGTTTGGGTAGCGGGAGGACGTACGAGCAGTACTTC. It specifies CASSLGSGRTYEQYF. The chain carries TRBV6-5 and TRBJ2-7, with TRBD2 identical over 10 bases. V lost 4 bases to trimming and J lost 4 bases; unmatched junction nucleotides: 7. The germline gives CDR1 MNHEY, CDR2 SVGAGI. This CDR3 contains 15 residues.

The chain couples TRBV7-9 to TRBJ2-7; 8 nucleotides align to TRBD1. The V and J ends lost 8 bases and 6 bases, in that order; junction bases with no gene match: 9. Germline V lookup: CDR1 SEHNR, CDR2 FQNEAQ (reference sequence). The CDR3 is made up of 13 amino acids. The DNA of the CDR3 is TGTGCCAGCGTACAGGGGGTTATGGCCGAGCAGTACTTC. This codes for CASVQGVMAEQYF. Using reference TRBV7-9 and TRBJ2-7 for the parts outside the CDR3, the full variable domain is DTGVSQNPRHKITKRGQNVTFRCDPISEHNRLYWYRQTLGQGPEFLTYFQNEAQLEKSRLLSDRFSAERPKGSFSTLEIQRTEQGDSAMYLCASVQGVMAEQYFGPGTRLTVT.

The rearrangement links TRBV5-1 to TRBJ1-2, with TRBD1 matching over 7 bases. J gave up 4 bases and V 4 bases, and 7 bases lay outside the gene matches. This CDR3 has 14 amino acids. Germline-derived CDR1 and CDR2 are SGHRS and YFSETQ. Here the CDR3 DNA reads TGCGCCAGCAGCCCCGGACAGGAAACCTATGGCTACACCTTC. Translating it yields CASSPGQETYGYTF.

The CDR3 reads CASSIIKTGETGELFF. In DNA form, the CDR3 reads TGTGCCAGTAGTATCATTAAGACAGGGGAGACCGGGGAGCTGTTTTTT. The genes are TRBV19 and TRBJ2-2, with TRBD1 matching 8 bases. Trimming at V came to 3 bases and at J to 5 bases, leaving 8 bases not matched to a gene. Germline loops: CDR1 LNHDA, CDR2 SQIVND (reference sequence). The CDR3 has 16 amino acids. The whole variable domain, filled in from reference TRBV19 and TRBJ2-2, reads DGGITQSPKYLFRKEGQNVTLSCEQNLNHDAMYWYRQDPGQGLRLIYYSQIVNDFQKGDIAEGYSVSREKKESFPLTVTSAQKNPTAFYLCASSIIKTGETGELFFGEGSRLTVL.

The gene calls are TRBV5-4 and TRBJ1-2, with TRBD1 identical over 9 bases. The CDR3 sequence is 16 residues long. CDR1 is SGHNT and CDR2 is YYREEE in the germline V gene (reference sequence). J lost 1 base, V lost 8 bases, and 12 bases had no gene match. The DNA for the CDR3 is TGTGCCAGTTTCGGACCAGGGACAGGGATTAACTATGGCTACACCTTC. Its protein is CASFGPGTGINYGYTF.

V gene TRBV18 combines with J gene TRBJ2-7; a possible D gene is TRBD1 (6 bases). Germline V lookup: CDR1 KGHSH, CDR2 LQKENI. This CDR3 spans 13 amino acids. V gave up 6 bases and J gave up 7 bases, with 16 bases separating them. The CDR3 bases are TGTGCCAGCTCTAGGGGACAAGTGGGTGAGCAGTACTTC. This encodes CASSRGQVGEQYF.

The chain employs TRBV15 and TRBJ2-5; D is unclear. Trimming stripped 5 bases from V and 2 bases from J, with 15 bases between. Per germline, CDR1 LNHNV and CDR2 YYDKDF (reference sequence). The CDR3 length is 15 residues. CDR3 bases: TGTGCCACCAGCCGCGAAACCACGTCACAAGAGACCCAGTACTTC. Residues: CATSRETTSQETQYF. Variable domain in full (rest from reference TRBV15 and TRBJ2-5): DAMVIQNPRYQVTQFGKPVTLSCSQTLNHNVMYWYQQKSSQAPKLLFHYYDKDFNNEADTPDNFQSRRPNTSFCFLDIRSPGLGDTAMYLCATSRETTSQETQYFGPGTRLLVL.

This clone was counted a single time. V is TRBV27 and J is TRBJ2-1, with 9 positions matching TRBD2. Unmatched junction bases numbered 2, after V lost 2 bases and J lost 9 bases. CDR3 length equals 13 residues. Germline CDR1 is MNHEY and CDR2 is SMNVEV (reference sequence). CDR3 amino acids: CASSLLAGSEQFF. The DNA of the CDR3 is TGTGCCAGCAGTTTACTAGCGGGGAGTGAGCAGTTCTTC.

The chain combines TRBV6-5 with TRBJ2-7; 10 bases map to TRBD2. Germline V lookup: CDR1 MNHEY, CDR2 SVGAGI. The CDR3 extends over 15 amino acids. V lost 10 bases to trimming and J lost 0 bases; unmatched junction nucleotides: 9. In nucleotides, the CDR3 is TGTGCCACCAATGGGGGACTAGCGAACTCCTACGAGCAGTACTTC. Protein: CATNGGLANSYEQYF.

Only a few counts were recorded for this clone. The chain has TRBV13 and TRBJ2-6; TRBD1 aligns across 8 bases. The CDR3 length is 18 residues. V shed 4 bases, J shed 4 bases, and the junction held 12 bases outside the gene matches. Germline V gene lookup returns CDR1 PRHDT and CDR2 FYEKMQ (reference sequence). This CDR3 is CASSYTLGGQDGANVLTF. The CDR3 DNA sequence: TGTGCCAGCAGCTATACCCTAGGGGGACAGGACGGGGCCAACGTCCTGACTTTC.

The chain has TRBV6-1 and TRBJ2-1; the match to TRBD2 covers 12 bases. There are 13 residues in the CDR3. The V gene end was trimmed by 4 bases and the J gene end by 10 bases; junction bases not matched to a gene: 2. Germline CDR1 MNHNS, CDR2 SASEGT. This chain's CDR3 is CASSGLAGDEQFF. CDR3 DNA: TGTGCCAGCAGTGGACTAGCGGGAGACGAGCAGTTCTTC.

The chain couples TRBV18 to TRBJ1-1; 8 positions match TRBD1. The CDR3 consists of 19 residues. Germline CDR1 KGHSH, CDR2 LQKENI. V lost 3 bases, J lost 1 base, and 16 bases stayed unmatched. The CDR3 DNA follows: TGTGCCAGCTCACCCTTTGACGGGACAGGTGACGGGGGGAACACTGAAGCTTTCTTT. Protein product: CASSPFDGTGDGGNTEAFF.